These 19 T cell receptor beta chains were all obtained from the same sample, sequenced in a study of blood T cell repertoires in COVID-19. Method: immunoSEQ multiplex PCR; TCRdb's copy keeps in-frame clones and lacks some. The table includes over 65,000 clones, 75% to 85% detected once. Sample: peripheral blood. Receptor source: a woman aged 40 to 50 with active or convalescent COVID-19.

The chain uses TRBV6-2 or TRBV6-3 and TRBJ2-4; tentatively, D is TRBD1 (6 bases). CDR3 size: 15 residues. V lost 2 bases, J lost 4 bases, and 12 bases lay in between. Looked up from germline, CDR1 is MNHEY and CDR2 is SVGEGT. The CDR3 is CASSYSTGHKNIQYF. The CDR3 DNA is TGTGCCAGCAGTTACAGTACAGGGCATAAAAACATTCAGTACTTC.

The gene calls are TRBV9 and TRBJ1-1; D is undetermined. The CDR3 is 14 amino acids. Trimming took off 6 bases at V and 2 bases at J, with 14 bases between the two ends. Per germline, CDR1 SGDLS and CDR2 YYNGEE. CDR3: CASTRTGTNTEAFF. CDR3 nucleotides: TGTGCCAGCACTCGGACGGGAACCAACACTGAAGCTTTCTTT.

The gene calls are TRBV2 and TRBJ2-5, with D tentatively TRBD1 (7 bases). This CDR3 contains 18 residues. Germline CDR1 is SNHLY and CDR2 is FYNNEI. Between the trimmed V and J ends, which lost 8 bases and 5 bases, there was a span of 30 bases. The CDR3 reads CASCGGIGGAGTGETQYF. The CDR3 coding sequence is TGTGCCAGCTGTGGAGGGATAGGGGGCGCGGGAACGGGGGAGACCCAGTACTTC.

The J gene is TRBJ2-5, the V gene TRBV24-1; TRBD1 might be the D (8 bases). Germline lookup yields CDR1 KGHDR and CDR2 SFDVKD. The V and J ends lost 5 bases and 6 bases respectively, with 15 bases between them. The CDR3 is 14 residues long. The CDR3 DNA is TGTGCCACCAGTGTACAGGGGGGGGCTAAGACCCAGTACTTC. This sequence encodes CATSVQGGAKTQYF.

CDR3 nucleotide sequence: TGTGCCAGCACCCCCATTGTACCACAACGGAGGGAGACCCAGTACTTC. It specifies CASTPIVPQRRETQYF. V usage is TRBV28 and J usage is TRBJ2-5; possibly TRBD2 for D (5 bases). The CDR3 totals 16 residues. The ends were cut back, 7 bases at V and 5 bases at J, with 23 bases in the middle. The germline V gene encodes CDR1 MDHEN and CDR2 SYDVKM.

This chain joins TRBV19 and TRBJ1-2; D may be TRBD1 (6 bases). Germline CDR1 is LNHDA and CDR2 is SQIVND (reference sequence). V lost 8 bases and J 6 bases, leaving 13 bases between the germline ends. This CDR3 is built from 12 residues. In DNA, the CDR3 is TGTGCCAGTTTATGGGGGCTTAATGGCTACACCTTC. It is translated as CASLWGLNGYTF.

The chain carries TRBV11-3 and TRBJ2-2; D is perhaps TRBD1 (6 bases). Germline V gene data show CDR1 as SGHNT and CDR2 as YENEEA. The CDR3 is 17 residues long. Trimming stripped 7 bases from V and 4 bases from J, with 22 bases between. The CDR3 bases are TGTGCCAGCACCAAAGCGCCGAACAGGGAAATCACCGGGGAGCTGTTTTTT. It specifies CASTKAPNREITGELFF.

The J gene is TRBJ2-5, the V gene TRBV6-6; unclear D gene. The CDR3 loop spans 15 amino acids. In germline, CDR1 is MNHNY, CDR2 SVGAGI (reference sequence). V was shortened by 3 bases and J by 2 bases, with 13 bases between the two germline ends. For the CDR3, the DNA is TGTGCCAGCAGTTATCGGCAGGATGATCAAGAGACCCAGTACTTC. As protein: CASSYRQDDQETQYF.

The chain uses TRBV9 and TRBJ2-5; D is possibly TRBD2 (6 bases). Germline CDR1 reads SGDLS; CDR2 reads YYNGEE. The CDR3 runs 15 residues. With 0 bases removed from V and 4 bases from J, the gap between germline ends came to 13 bases. In nucleotides, the CDR3 is TGTGCCAGCAGCGTAGCTTGGGGGGTTGGAGAGACCCAGTACTTC. The encoded protein is CASSVAWGVGETQYF.

This clone was observed once. The DNA of the CDR3 is TGTGCCAGCAGTGAAACATTTTCCTACGAGCAGTACTTC. Amino acid sequence: CASSETFSYEQYF. The gene calls are TRBV6-1 and TRBJ2-7, with no clear D. This CDR3 has 13 amino acids. The germline V gene has CDR1 MNHNS and CDR2 SASEGT. V shed 2 bases and J shed 1 base, with 6 bases lying between them.

The J gene is TRBJ2-1, the V gene TRBV28; no reliable D call. Looked up from germline, CDR1 is MDHEN and CDR2 is SYDVKM. The CDR3 has 11 amino acids. Deletions cut 6 bases from V and 9 bases from J, with 9 bases between. In DNA, the CDR3 is TGTGCCAGCAGGACTTTTAGTGAGCAGTTCTTC. Protein product: CASRTFSEQFF.

V gene TRBV4-1 combines with J gene TRBJ2-7; the D is unclear. The V end was cut by 4 bases, the J end by 0 bases, with 10 bases between. Germline V lookup: CDR1 MGHRA, CDR2 YSYEKL. CDR3 length: 14 residues. The CDR3, as DNA: TGCGCCAGCAGCCCCCGATCGAGCTCCTACGAGCAGTACTTC. This codes for CASSPRSSSYEQYF.

The chain joins TRBV28 to TRBJ1-2; the match to TRBD1 covers 7 bases. The CDR3 runs to 13 residues. The ends lost 5 bases at V and 4 bases at J; junction bases unmatched: 4. Germline-derived CDR1 and CDR2 are MDHEN and SYDVKM. CDR3 amino acids: CASSLGTVYGYTF. CDR3 sequence (DNA): TGTGCCAGCAGTCTGGGGACAGTCTATGGCTACACCTTC.

This clone has only a few counts. V gene TRBV18 combines with J gene TRBJ2-5, with TRBD2 as a possible D gene (5 bases). The V end was cut by 4 bases, the J end by 4 bases, with 10 bases between. The germline V gene has CDR1 KGHSH and CDR2 LQKENI. The CDR3 covers 13 residues. The CDR3 protein is CASSLSAGETQYF. CDR3 DNA: TGTGCCAGCTCACTGTCTGCGGGAGAGACCCAGTACTTC.

As for this clone: Other nucleotide sequences from this sample produce the same CDR3. The chain has TRBV5-1 and TRBJ2-5, with D possibly being TRBD2 (5 bases). V was clipped by 0 bases and J by 5 bases, with 11 bases between them. Looked up from germline, CDR1 is SGHRS and CDR2 is YFSETQ. The CDR3 is 14 amino acids. The CDR3: CASSLAGGGETQYF. The CDR3 bases are TGCGCCAGCAGCTTGGCTGGTGGAGGTGAGACCCAGTACTTC. Full variable domain (outside the CDR3, taken from reference TRBV5-1 and TRBJ2-5): KAGVTQTPRYLIKTRGQQVTLSCSPISGHRSVSWYQQTPGQGLQFLFEYFSETQRNKGNFPGRFSGRQFSNSRSEMNVSTLELGDSALYLCASSLAGGGETQYFGPGTRLLVL.

The genes are TRBV18 and TRBJ1-3; 9 bases match TRBD1. Looked up from germline, CDR1 is KGHSH and CDR2 is LQKENI. After removal of 5 bases from V and 2 bases from J, the junction contained 1 base not matched to a gene. The CDR3 spans 14 residues. In DNA, the CDR3 is TGTGCCAGCTCAGGACAGGGGCCTGGAAACACCATATATTTT. Amino acids: CASSGQGPGNTIYF.

The rearrangement uses TRBV7-2 and TRBJ2-5; 10 positions match TRBD2. J was trimmed by 5 bases and V by 5 bases; bases with no gene match: 8. In germline, CDR1 is SGHTA, CDR2 FQGNSA. The CDR3 is made up of 15 amino acids. This CDR3 reads CASSPQAGGPETQYF. Written as DNA, the CDR3 is TGTGCCAGCAGCCCCCAAGCGGGAGGGCCGGAGACCCAGTACTTC.

The chain couples TRBV12-3 or TRBV12-4 to TRBJ1-2; D gene unclear. Trimming left V 1 base short and J 8 bases short, with 11 bases between. The CDR3 consists of 13 residues. This CDR3 is CASSLGAAGGYTF. DNA of the CDR3: TGTGCCAGCAGTTTAGGGGCGGCGGGAGGCTACACCTTC.

The rearrangement joins TRBV6-6 to TRBJ2-7; the D gene is possibly TRBD2 (6 bases). CDR3 size: 13 residues. CDR1 and CDR2 (germline): MNHNY, SVGAGI (reference sequence). Trimming removed 8 bases at V and 6 bases at J, with 17 bases between. The DNA of the CDR3 is TGTGCCAGCCACCTAGATTTGGGGGGCGAGCAGTACTTC. This encodes CASHLDLGGEQYF.